These T cell receptor beta chains were read from a single sample in a study of T cells in Graves' hyperthyroidism and ophthalmopathy. Using its own MiXCR run on the multiplex PCR reads, TCRdb lists one record per CDR3 protein. The sample has 620,000 or so distinct CDR3 sequences, approximately 14% seen once; the top ten hold around 13%. The sample taken for sequencing was blood. These receptors came from a woman aged 45-59 years with Graves' ophthalmopathy. Both conserved end residues are part of each CDR3. A D gene is named only where the DNA matches it firmly. Some rows have no size entry. The others give once, few or many, or a class for an expanded clone.

d_gene	v_gene	j_gene	abundance	CDR3nt	CDR3aa
.	TRBV20-1	TRBJ1-6	many	TGCAGTTCCCCGTGGGGGACCAATTCACCCCTCCACTTT	CSSPWGTNSPLHF
.	TRBV28	TRBJ1-3	many	TGTGCCAGCTTCAGCCTAGACAAGAGCTCTGGAAACACCATATATTTT	CASFSLDKSSGNTIYF
.	TRBV4-1	TRBJ1-5	.	TGCGCCAGCAGCCAAGACGGGACCCGAAGACAGCCCCAGCATTTT	CASSQDGTRRQPQHF
.	TRBV10-3	TRBJ2-2	few	TGTGCCATCAGTGAGCCCGGGAGAGTCACCGGGGAGCTGTTTTTT	CAISEPGRVTGELFF
TRBD1	TRBV7-9	TRBJ1-6	.	TGTGCCAGCAGCTTAACGCAGGGGGGTCATTCACCCCTCCACTTT	CASSLTQGGHSPLHF
TRBD1	TRBV19	TRBJ1-5	.	TGTGCCAGTAGTATTTTTCCGGCGGAGACAGGGGGCTTTTCACGCAATCAGCCCCAGCATTTT	CASSIFPAETGGFSRNQPQHF
.	TRBV20-1	TRBJ1-5	many	TGCAGTGCTAGAGGACCTAGCAATCAGCCCCAGCATTTT	CSARGPSNQPQHF
TRBD2	TRBV20-1	TRBJ2-7	many	TGCAGTGCTACCAGCGGGAGGGGCTCCTACGAGCAGTACTTC	CSATSGRGSYEQYF
.	TRBV4-2	TRBJ2-7	.	TGTGCCAGCAGCCAAGATAATTCGGGCAGGAGCCCCTACGAGCAGTACTTC	CASSQDNSGRSPYEQYF
TRBD2	TRBV4-1	TRBJ2-3	many	TGCGCCAGCAGCCAACGGGGACTAGCGGGAGGGGGCACAGATACGCAGTATTTT	CASSQRGLAGGGTDTQYF
.	TRBV6-1	TRBJ2-4	many	TGTGCCAGCAGTACTAGGGGAGTAGCCAAAAACATTCAGTACTTC	CASSTRGVAKNIQYF
TRBD2	TRBV12-3/TRBV12-4	TRBJ2-1	many	TGTGCCAGCAGTCCGGGACTAGCGGGAGTTTATGAGCAGTTCTTC	CASSPGLAGVYEQFF
.	TRBV13	TRBJ1-1	many	TGTGCCAGCAGCTTAGGGGATGAAGCTTTCTTT	CASSLGDEAFF
.	TRBV5-1	TRBJ2-1	.	TGCGCCAGCAGCTTGGTGACTGGTTCCTACAATGAGCAGTTCTTC	CASSLVTGSYNEQFF
.	TRBV19	TRBJ1-1	.	TGTGCCAGTAGTCAATCCGGGACACCCCAGGGAACTTCCTTT	CASSQSGTPQGTSF
.	TRBV5-1	TRBJ2-7	many	TGCGCCAGCAGCTTCCGGCCAGGGCCCTACGAGCAGTACTTC	CASSFRPGPYEQYF
.	TRBV2	TRBJ2-2	many	TGTGCCAGCAGGGGGGGGCGGGAGCGGACCGGGGAGCTGTTTTTT	CASRGGRERTGELFF